The present entry profiles one T cell receptor (beta chain) with its context. Antigen: not known. Per the germline V gene, CDR1 is LNHDA and CDR2 is SQIVND (reference sequence). V lost 3 bases to trimming and J lost 4 bases, with 11 bases between them. The CDR3 is made up of 14 amino acids. TCRdb keeps only in-frame clones here, not all; method: immunoSEQ multiplex PCR. The sample holds 40,000 to 50,000 clones, 60% to 80% seen once. Single viable CD3+CD4+CD8-CD45RO+ cells were sorted as the memory CD4+ T cells. Serum IgG to CMV pp150, pp28, p38 and p52 defined serostatus. This specimen comes from a study of memory CD4+ T cells and cytomegalovirus serostatus. Broader study findings: Of 164 reported CMV TCRbeta sequences, 67 were found in memory CD4+ repertoires.

The chain combines TRBV19 with TRBJ2-3, with a weak D call TRBD2 (6 bases). The origin of this receptor is an adult in good health and CMV-seropositive. Sequencing was performed on memory CD4+ T cells from blood. The CDR3 DNA follows: TGTGCCAGTAGTATGACTAGAGCTGCAGATACGCAGTATTTT. Protein product: CASSMTRAADTQYF.